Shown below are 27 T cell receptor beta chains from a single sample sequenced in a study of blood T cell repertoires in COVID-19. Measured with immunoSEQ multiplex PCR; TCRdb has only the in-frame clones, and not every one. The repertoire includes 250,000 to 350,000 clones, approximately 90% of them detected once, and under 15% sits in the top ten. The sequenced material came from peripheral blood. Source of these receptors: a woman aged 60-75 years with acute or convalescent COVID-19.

The CDR3 DNA reads as TGTGCCAGCAGCCCACTAGCGGGGAGCACAGATACGCAGTATTTT. Its translation is CASSPLAGSTDTQYF. V is TRBV2 and J is TRBJ2-3; TRBD2 matches at 10 bases. Germline V gene lookup returns CDR1 SNHLY and CDR2 FYNNEI. With V trimmed by 6 bases and J by 0 bases, 3 bases remained unmatched. CDR3 length: 15 amino acids.

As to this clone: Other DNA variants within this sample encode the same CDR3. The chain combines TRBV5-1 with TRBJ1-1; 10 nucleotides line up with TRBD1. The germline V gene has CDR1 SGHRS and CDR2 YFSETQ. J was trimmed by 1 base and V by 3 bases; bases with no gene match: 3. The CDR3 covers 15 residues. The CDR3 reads CASSWGTGANTEAFF. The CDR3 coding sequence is TGCGCCAGCAGCTGGGGGACAGGGGCGAACACTGAAGCTTTCTTT.

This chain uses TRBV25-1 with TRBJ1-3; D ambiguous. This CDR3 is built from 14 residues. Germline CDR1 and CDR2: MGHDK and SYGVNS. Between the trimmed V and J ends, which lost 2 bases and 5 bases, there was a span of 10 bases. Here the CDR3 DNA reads TGTGCCAGCAGTGAAGCGGGAGATCGAAACACCATATATTTT. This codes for CASSEAGDRNTIYF.

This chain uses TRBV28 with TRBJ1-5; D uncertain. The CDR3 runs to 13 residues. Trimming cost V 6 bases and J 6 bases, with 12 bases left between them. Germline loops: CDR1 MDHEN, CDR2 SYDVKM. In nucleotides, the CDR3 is TGTGCCAGCAGAGGAGTCTCAATTCAGCCCCAGCATTTT. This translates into CASRGVSIQPQHF.

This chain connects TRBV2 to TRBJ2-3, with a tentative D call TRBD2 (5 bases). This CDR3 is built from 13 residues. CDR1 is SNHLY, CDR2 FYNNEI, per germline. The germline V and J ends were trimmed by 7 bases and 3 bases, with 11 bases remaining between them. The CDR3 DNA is TGTGCCAGCATGTTCCCGGGGACAGATACGCAGTATTTT. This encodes CASMFPGTDTQYF. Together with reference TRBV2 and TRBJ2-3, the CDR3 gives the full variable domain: EPEVTQTPSHQVTQMGQEVILRCVPISNHLYFYWYRQILGQKVEFLVSFYNNEISEKSEIFDDQFSVERPDGSNFTLKIRSTKLEDSAMYFCASMFPGTDTQYFGPGTRLTVL.

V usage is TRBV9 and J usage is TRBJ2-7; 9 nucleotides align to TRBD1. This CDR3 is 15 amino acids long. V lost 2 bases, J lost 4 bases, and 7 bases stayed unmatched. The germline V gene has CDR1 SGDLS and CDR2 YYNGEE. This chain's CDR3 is CASSVGQGQGYEQYF. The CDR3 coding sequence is TGTGCCAGCAGCGTCGGGCAGGGACAGGGTTACGAGCAGTACTTC.

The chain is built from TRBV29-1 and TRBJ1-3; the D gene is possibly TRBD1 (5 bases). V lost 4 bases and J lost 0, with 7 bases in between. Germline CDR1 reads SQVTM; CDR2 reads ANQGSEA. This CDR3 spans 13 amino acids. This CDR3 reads CSVGQSSGNTIYF. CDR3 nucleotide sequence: TGCAGCGTTGGACAGAGCTCTGGAAACACCATATATTTT.

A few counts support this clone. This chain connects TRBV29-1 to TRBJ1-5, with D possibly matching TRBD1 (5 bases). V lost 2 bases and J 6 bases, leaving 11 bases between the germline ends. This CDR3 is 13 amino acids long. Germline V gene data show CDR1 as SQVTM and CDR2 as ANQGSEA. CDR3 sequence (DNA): TGCAGCGTTGAACAGGGCCCCGGTCAGCCCCAGCATTTT. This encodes CSVEQGPGQPQHF.

The CDR3 region is CASSQDPGQGRTEAFF. The CDR3 bases are TGCGCCAGCAGCCAAGATCCGGGACAGGGAAGGACTGAAGCTTTCTTT. This chain uses TRBV4-1 with TRBJ1-1; 9 bases map to TRBD1. The junction had 7 bases not matched to a gene; V was cut back by 0 bases and J by 5 bases. The CDR3 sequence is 16 residues long. The germline V gene has CDR1 MGHRA and CDR2 YSYEKL.

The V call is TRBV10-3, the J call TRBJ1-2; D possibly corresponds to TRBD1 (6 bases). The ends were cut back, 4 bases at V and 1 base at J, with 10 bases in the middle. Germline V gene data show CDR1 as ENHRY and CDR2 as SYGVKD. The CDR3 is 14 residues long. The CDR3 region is CAISAAGDNYGYTF. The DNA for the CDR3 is TGTGCCATCAGTGCAGCAGGGGATAACTATGGCTACACCTTC.

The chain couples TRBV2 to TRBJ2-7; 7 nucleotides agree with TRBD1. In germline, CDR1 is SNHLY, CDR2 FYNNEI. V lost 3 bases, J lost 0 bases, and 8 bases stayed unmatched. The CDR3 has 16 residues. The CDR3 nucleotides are TGTGCCAGCAGTGAGCCTGTGGGGACAGCCTCCTACGAGCAGTACTTC. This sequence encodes CASSEPVGTASYEQYF.

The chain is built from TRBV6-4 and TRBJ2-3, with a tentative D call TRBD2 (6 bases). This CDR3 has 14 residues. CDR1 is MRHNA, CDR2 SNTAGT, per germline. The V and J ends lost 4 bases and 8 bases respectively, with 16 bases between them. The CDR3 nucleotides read TGTGCCAGCAGTGGGGAGGTTGGGTCCGGTACGCAGTATTTT. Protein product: CASSGEVGSGTQYF.

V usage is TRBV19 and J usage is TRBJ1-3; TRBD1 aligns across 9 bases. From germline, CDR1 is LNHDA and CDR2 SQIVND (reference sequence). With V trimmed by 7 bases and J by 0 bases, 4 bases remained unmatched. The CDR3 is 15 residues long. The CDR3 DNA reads TGTGCCAGTACCGCGACAGGGGGCTCTGGAAACACCATATATTTT. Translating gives CASTATGGSGNTIYF.

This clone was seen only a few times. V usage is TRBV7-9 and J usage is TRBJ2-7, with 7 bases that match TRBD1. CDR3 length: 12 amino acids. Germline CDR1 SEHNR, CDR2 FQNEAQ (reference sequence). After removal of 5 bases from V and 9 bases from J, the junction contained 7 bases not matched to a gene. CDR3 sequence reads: CASSERDRWQYF. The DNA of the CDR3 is TGTGCCAGCAGCGAAAGGGACAGATGGCAGTACTTC. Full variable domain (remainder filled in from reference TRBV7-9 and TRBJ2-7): DTGVSQNPRHKITKRGQNVTFRCDPISEHNRLYWYRQTLGQGPEFLTYFQNEAQLEKSRLLSDRFSAERPKGSFSTLEIQRTEQGDSAMYLCASSERDRWQYFGPGTRLTVT.

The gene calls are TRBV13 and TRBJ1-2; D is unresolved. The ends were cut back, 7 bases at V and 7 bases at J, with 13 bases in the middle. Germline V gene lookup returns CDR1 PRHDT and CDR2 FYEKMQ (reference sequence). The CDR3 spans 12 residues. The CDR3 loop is CASTLGGFGYTF. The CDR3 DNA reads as TGTGCCAGCACCCTGGGAGGATTTGGCTACACCTTC.

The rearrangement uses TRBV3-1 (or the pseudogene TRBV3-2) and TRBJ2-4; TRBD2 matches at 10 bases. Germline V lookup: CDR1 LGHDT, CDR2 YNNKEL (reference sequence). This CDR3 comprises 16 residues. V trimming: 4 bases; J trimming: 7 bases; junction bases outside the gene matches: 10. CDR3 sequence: CASSPDRLAGGNIQYF. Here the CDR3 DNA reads TGTGCCAGCAGCCCCGACCGACTAGCGGGCGGGAACATTCAGTACTTC.

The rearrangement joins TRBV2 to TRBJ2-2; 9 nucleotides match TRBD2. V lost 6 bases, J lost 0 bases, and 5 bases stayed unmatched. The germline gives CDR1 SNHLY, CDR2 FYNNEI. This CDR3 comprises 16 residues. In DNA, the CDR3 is TGTGCCAGCAGAAGACTAGCGGAGCCGAACACCGGGGAGCTGTTTTTT. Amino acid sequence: CASRRLAEPNTGELFF.

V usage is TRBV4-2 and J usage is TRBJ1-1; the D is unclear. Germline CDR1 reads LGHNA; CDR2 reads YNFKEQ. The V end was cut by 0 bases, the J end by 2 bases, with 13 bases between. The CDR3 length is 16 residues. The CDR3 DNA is TGTGCCAGCAGCCAAGATCTTTGGCGGGTTAACACTGAAGCTTTCTTT. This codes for CASSQDLWRVNTEAFF.

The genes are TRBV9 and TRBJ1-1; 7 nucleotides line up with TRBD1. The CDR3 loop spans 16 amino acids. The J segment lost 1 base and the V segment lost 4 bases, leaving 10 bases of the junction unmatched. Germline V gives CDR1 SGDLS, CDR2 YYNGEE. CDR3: CASSPRTGAKNTEAFF. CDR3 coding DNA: TGTGCCAGCAGCCCCCGAACAGGGGCAAAGAACACTGAAGCTTTCTTT.

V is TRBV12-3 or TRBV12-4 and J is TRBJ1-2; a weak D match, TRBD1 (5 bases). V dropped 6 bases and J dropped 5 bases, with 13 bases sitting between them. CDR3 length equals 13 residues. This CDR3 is CASSADKSYGYTF. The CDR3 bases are TGTGCCAGCAGCGCGGACAAATCTTATGGCTACACCTTC.

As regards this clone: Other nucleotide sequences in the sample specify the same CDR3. The CDR3 protein is CASSQAGTGNQPQHF. DNA of the CDR3: TGTGCCAGCAGCCAAGCTGGGACAGGGAATCAGCCCCAGCATTTT. The chain combines TRBV3-1 (or the pseudogene TRBV3-2) with TRBJ1-5; 9 bases map to TRBD1. This CDR3 is built from 15 residues. J was trimmed by 4 bases and V by 1 base; bases with no gene match: 2. Germline CDR1 and CDR2: LGHDT and YNNKEL (reference sequence).

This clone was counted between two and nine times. This chain's CDR3 is CASSPTGGYKNIQYF. DNA for the CDR3: TGTGCCAGCAGCCCCACGGGGGGGTACAAAAACATTCAGTACTTC. The rearrangement joins TRBV14 to TRBJ2-4; TRBD2 aligns across 8 bases. CDR1 is SGHDN, CDR2 FVKESK, per germline. The junction had 5 bases not matched to a gene; V was cut back by 4 bases and J by 3 bases. This CDR3 is 15 amino acids long.

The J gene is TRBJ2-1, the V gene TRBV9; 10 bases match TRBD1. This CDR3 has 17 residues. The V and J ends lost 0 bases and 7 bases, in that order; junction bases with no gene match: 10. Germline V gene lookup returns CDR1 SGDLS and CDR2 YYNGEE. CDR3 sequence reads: CASSVGPDRGRLNEQFF. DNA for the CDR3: TGTGCCAGCAGCGTAGGGCCCGACAGGGGGCGCTTAAATGAGCAGTTCTTC. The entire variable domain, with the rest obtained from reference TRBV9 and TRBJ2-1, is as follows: DSGVTQTPKHLITATGQRVTLRCSPRSGDLSVYWYQQSLDQGLQFLIQYYNGEERAKGNILERFSAQQFPDLHSELNLSSLELGDSALYFCASSVGPDRGRLNEQFFGPGTRLTVL.

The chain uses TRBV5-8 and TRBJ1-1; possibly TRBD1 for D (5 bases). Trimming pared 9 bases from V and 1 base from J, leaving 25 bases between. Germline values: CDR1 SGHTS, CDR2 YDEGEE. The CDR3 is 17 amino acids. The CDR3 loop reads CATSILTQVVGNTEAFF. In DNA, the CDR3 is TGTGCCACCTCTATACTGACACAGGTGGTCGGGAACACTGAAGCTTTCTTT.

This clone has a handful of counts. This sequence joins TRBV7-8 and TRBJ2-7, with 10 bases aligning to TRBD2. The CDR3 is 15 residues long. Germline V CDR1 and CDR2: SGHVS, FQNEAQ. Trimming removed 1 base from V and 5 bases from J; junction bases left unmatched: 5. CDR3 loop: CASSLVTSGPHEQYF. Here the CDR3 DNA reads TGTGCCAGCAGCTTAGTGACTAGCGGGCCCCACGAGCAGTACTTC.

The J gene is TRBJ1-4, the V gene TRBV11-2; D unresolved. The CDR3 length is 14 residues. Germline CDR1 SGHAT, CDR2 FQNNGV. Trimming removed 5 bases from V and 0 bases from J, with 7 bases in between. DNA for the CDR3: TGTGCCAGCAGCGCCAGGTCAACTAATGAAAAACTGTTTTTT. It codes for CASSARSTNEKLFF.

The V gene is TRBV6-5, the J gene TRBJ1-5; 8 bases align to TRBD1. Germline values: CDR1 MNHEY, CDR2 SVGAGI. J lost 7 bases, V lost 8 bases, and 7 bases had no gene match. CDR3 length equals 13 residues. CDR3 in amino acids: CASLGQGAQPQHF. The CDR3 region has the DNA TGTGCCAGCCTGGGGCAGGGGGCGCAGCCCCAGCATTTT.